A selection of T cell receptor beta chains follows, all from one sample in a study of CD8 T cells in ankylosing spondylitis. TCRdb re-derived calls from the 5' RACE reads in MiXCR, one entry per CDR3 protein. The sample yields around 540,000 distinct CDR3 sequences, roughly 13% seen once. The sequencing input was blood, either unsorted or a sorted T cell fraction (not recorded which). The receptors derive from a male donor with ankylosing spondylitis. CDR3s include the opening cysteine and the closing phenylalanine or tryptophan. Fields, in order: V gene, J gene, clone size, D gene, CDR3 protein, CDR3 DNA. The D gene is left open where the match is weak. Expanded clones get a size class; other rows say once, few or many, or leave the size out.

TRBV7-9	TRBJ2-5	.	.	CASSGRELRETQYF	TGTGCCAGCAGCGGACGGGAGTTGAGGGAGACCCAGTACTTC
TRBV29-1	TRBJ2-1	many	.	CSVDLGYNEQFF	TGCAGCGTTGATCTGGGGTACAATGAGCAGTTCTTC
TRBV7-2	TRBJ2-1	.	.	CASQRGSEQFF	TGTGCCAGCCAACGGGGGAGTGAGCAGTTCTTC
TRBV4-2	TRBJ2-3	.	.	CASSQEGPRRGARTDTQYF	TGTGCCAGCAGCCAAGAGGGCCCCCGTCGGGGGGCGCGCACAGATACGCAGTATTTT
TRBV6-2/TRBV6-3	TRBJ2-2	.	.	CASHPVNTGELFF	TGTGCCAGCCACCCGGTGAACACCGGGGAGCTGTTTTTT
TRBV3-1	TRBJ2-5	.	.	CASSQVGSGQETQYF	TGTGCCAGCAGCCAAGTAGGCAGCGGTCAGGAGACCCAGTACTTC
TRBV10-1	TRBJ2-1	.	.	CASSNTDSLSYNEQFF	TGCGCCAGCAGCAACACGGACAGCCTCTCCTACAATGAGCAGTTCTTC
TRBV5-1	TRBJ2-1	many	.	CASSLVASGNEQFF	TGCGCCAGCAGCTTGGTAGCTTCTGGCAATGAGCAGTTCTTC
TRBV5-4	TRBJ1-2	few	.	CASSLDPGRSNYGYTF	TGTGCCAGCAGCTTGGACCCCGGGAGGTCTAACTATGGCTACACCTTC
TRBV20-1	TRBJ1-2	few	TRBD1	CSGQAVEGYTF	TGCAGCGGACAGGCGGTTGAAGGCTACACCTTC
TRBV5-6	TRBJ2-3	.	.	CASSRGPGVVDTQYF	TGTGCCAGCAGCCGAGGACCCGGAGTTGTAGATACGCAGTATTTT
TRBV3-1	TRBJ2-5	.	TRBD2	CASSQEGGAGRQETQYF	TGTGCCAGCAGCCAAGAAGGTGGAGCGGGAAGGCAAGAGACCCAGTACTTC
TRBV4-1	TRBJ2-2	many	.	CASSQEGGGLLTGELFF	TGCGCCAGCAGCCAAGAGGGTGGGGGGTTGTTGACCGGGGAGCTGTTTTTT
TRBV27	TRBJ1-2	.	.	CASSPATDRGYGYTF	TGTGCCAGCAGTCCCGCGACTGATCGGGGCTATGGCTACACCTTC
TRBV5-1	TRBJ2-5	many	.	CASSLGQFRETQYF	TGCGCCAGCAGCCTAGGGCAGTTCCGAGAGACCCAGTACTTC
TRBV30	TRBJ1-3	.	.	CAWGRRIGNTIYF	TGTGCCTGGGGACGGAGGATTGGAAACACCATATATTTT
TRBV6-5	TRBJ2-1	.	.	CASSYLPEAGFYNEQFF	TGTGCCAGCAGTTACCTCCCTGAAGCGGGCTTTTACAATGAGCAGTTCTTC
TRBV15	TRBJ1-2	few	.	CATSREGGQTYGYTF	TGTGCCACCAGCAGAGAGGGTGGACAAACCTATGGCTACACCTTC
TRBV11-1	TRBJ1-4	few	TRBD1	CASSINRGRTNEKLFF	TGTGCCAGCAGCATCAACAGGGGGCGAACTAATGAAAAACTGTTTTTT
TRBV3-1	TRBJ2-5	few	TRBD2	CASSGSGSLGETQYF	TGTGCCAGCAGTGGTAGCGGGTCCCTTGGGGAGACCCAGTACTTC
TRBV7-9	TRBJ2-2	.	.	CASIRAGHTGELFF	TGTGCCAGCATCCGTGCTGGACACACCGGGGAGCTGTTTTTT
TRBV12-3/TRBV12-4	TRBJ2-3	few	TRBD2	CASSLGGGLAGAKDTQYF	TGTGCCAGCAGTTTAGGAGGGGGACTAGCGGGAGCCAAAGATACGCAGTATTTT
TRBV6-5	TRBJ2-1	.	.	CASSYSGGIVRSDEQFF	TGTGCCAGCAGTTACTCGGGGGGCATCGTCAGATCGGATGAGCAGTTCTTC
TRBV20-1	TRBJ2-1	.	TRBD2	CSADGLAGVYNEQFF	TGCAGTGCCGACGGACTAGCGGGAGTCTACAATGAGCAGTTCTTC